The rows below give T cell receptor beta chains drawn from one sample of a study of blood T cells in healthy people across ages. TCRdb re-derived calls from the 5' RACE reads in MiXCR, one entry per CDR3 protein. Of roughly 1,700,000 distinct CDR3 sequences in the sample, 28% were seen once. The sequencing sample was made of blood. The receptors derive from a woman aged 25 to 39 in good health. The CDR3 runs from the conserved cysteine through the conserved F or W. A D gene is named only where the DNA matches it firmly. Clone size is stated in some rows and not others, as once, few, many or a class when expanded.

CDR3 length | D gene | J gene | clone size | V gene | CDR3 DNA | CDR3 protein
14 | TRBD1 | TRBJ2-1 | few | TRBV5-1 | TGCGCCAGCAGCTTCCGGACAGGGCACAATGAGCAGTTCTTC | CASSFRTGHNEQFF
16 | NA | TRBJ2-7 | NA | TRBV9 | TGTGCCAGCAGCGTAGGAGGCGGACCTGGGCTCTACGAGCAGTACTTC | CASSVGGGPGLYEQYF
13 | NA | TRBJ2-5 | NA | TRBV20-1 | TGCAGTGCTAGGGTCGACAGAATGAATGAGCAGTACTTC | CSARVDRMNEQYF
14 | NA | TRBJ1-6 | NA | TRBV12-3/TRBV12-4 | TGTGCCAGCAGCCACCGGGCCGGGGATTCACCCCTCCACTTT | CASSHRAGDSPLHF
15 | TRBD2 | TRBJ2-1 | many | TRBV11-2 | TGTGCCAGCAGCTCCTTAGCGGGAGGCCACAATGAGCAGTTCTTC | CASSSLAGGHNEQFF
15 | TRBD1 | TRBJ2-1 | NA | TRBV29-1 | TGCAGCGTTGAAGTGACACAGGGGAAAAGAGAGACCCAGTTCTTC | CSVEVTQGKRETQFF
14 | TRBD2 | TRBJ2-1 | NA | TRBV29-1 | TGCAGCGTCGGGCCCGGGACTACGGTCAATGAGCAGTTCTTC | CSVGPGTTVNEQFF
15 | NA | TRBJ2-7 | few | TRBV5-6 | TGTGCCAGCAGCTTGAGGGTTGGGGGATCCCACGAGCAGTACTTC | CASSLRVGGSHEQYF
16 | TRBD2 | TRBJ2-3 | NA | TRBV25-1 | TGTGCCAGCAGTGAGGCTAGCGGGGGGGAGTCAGATACGCAGTATTTT | CASSEASGGESDTQYF
12 | NA | TRBJ2-7 | NA | TRBV20-1 | TGCAGTGCTAGAAACAGCAACAATGAGCAGTACTTC | CSARNSNNEQYF
11 | TRBD2 | TRBJ2-5 | few | TRBV2 | TGTGCCGATAGCGGGGAAGAGACCCAGTACTTC | CADSGEETQYF
12 | NA | TRBJ2-3 | NA | TRBV29-1 | TGCAGCGTTGTTGGGGGGTCAGATACGCAGTATTTT | CSVVGGSDTQYF
17 | TRBD2 | TRBJ2-3 | few | TRBV24-1 | TGTGCCACCAGTGATTTGCTTGTTGGGCCTAGCGGTGATACGCAGTATTTT | CATSDLLVGPSGDTQYF
15 | TRBD2 | TRBJ2-5 | many | TRBV7-2 | TGTGCCAGCAGCTTCATGGGGGGGTACCAAGAGACCCAGTACTTC | CASSFMGGYQETQYF
17 | NA | TRBJ2-3 | NA | TRBV14 | TGTGCCAGCAGCCAGCCGGGACGGGGACTTAGCACAGATACGCAGTATTTT | CASSQPGRGLSTDTQYF
14 | NA | TRBJ1-2 | few | TRBV12-3/TRBV12-4 | TGTGCCAGCAGCCGGGACTTGCGGAACTATGGCTACACCTTC | CASSRDLRNYGYTF
17 | TRBD2 | TRBJ2-7 | NA | TRBV28 | TGTGCCAGCAGCCCAAGCGGGGGCGTATTGGGGCCCTACGAGCAGTACTTC | CASSPSGGVLGPYEQYF
16 | TRBD2 | TRBJ2-5 | NA | TRBV10-3 | TGTGCCATCAGTGAGGGAGCGGGGGGGCCGGGGGAGACCCAGTACTTC | CAISEGAGGPGETQYF
15 | TRBD1 | TRBJ2-2 | NA | TRBV20-1 | TGCAGTGCTAGAGCCCGGGACAGGGTATACGGGGAGCTGTTTTTT | CSARARDRVYGELFF
15 | NA | TRBJ1-1 | NA | TRBV12-3/TRBV12-4 | TGTGCCAGCAGTTTAGCGGAGCGGGTGAACACTGAAGCTTTCTTT | CASSLAERVNTEAFF
13 | TRBD2 | TRBJ2-5 | many | TRBV12-3/TRBV12-4 | TGTGCCACCACGACTAGCGGGCGAGAGACCCAGTACTTC | CATTTSGRETQYF
11 | NA | TRBJ2-1 | many | TRBV28 | TGTGCCAGCAAGAGTAGGGGCCGGGAGTTCTTC | CASKSRGREFF
16 | NA | TRBJ1-5 | many | TRBV12-3/TRBV12-4 | TGTGCCAGCAGTCCTGAAGGGTCATCTAGCAATCAGCCCCAGCATTTT | CASSPEGSSSNQPQHF
19 | TRBD2 | TRBJ2-1 | few | TRBV5-1 | TGCGCCAGCAGTAACGCCGGGCAGCGGGGGGGCTGGTCCTACAATGAGCAGTTCTTC | CASSNAGQRGGWSYNEQFF
17 | NA | TRBJ1-2 | many | TRBV5-1 | TGCGCCAGCAGCTTGGACGGGGGTGCCCCGGTAAACTATGGCTACACCTTC | CASSLDGGAPVNYGYTF
15 | TRBD1 | TRBJ1-2 | NA | TRBV29-1 | TGCAGCGCCGAAAACCGGGACAGGGATTCCTATGGCTACACCTTC | CSAENRDRDSYGYTF
12 | NA | TRBJ2-5 | many | TRBV29-1 | TGCAGCGCTTCACTAGGCACGGAAACCCAGTACTTC | CSASLGTETQYF
15 | TRBD1 | TRBJ2-5 | many | TRBV7-9 | TGTGCCAGCAGCACCCTATTAGGGGGCTTGGAGACCCAGTACTTC | CASSTLLGGLETQYF
13 | NA | TRBJ1-4 | NA | TRBV7-9 | TGTGCCAGCAGCTTAGACAGGGCTGAAAAACGGTTTTTT | CASSLDRAEKRFF
14 | NA | TRBJ2-7 | NA | TRBV6-1 | TGTGCCAGCAGTGGCGACTTCCCTCCCTACGAGCAGTACTTC | CASSGDFPPYEQYF
15 | TRBD2 | TRBJ2-1 | NA | TRBV5-1 | TGCGCCAGCAGCTGGGGACTAGCGCGATACAATGAGCAGTTCTTC | CASSWGLARYNEQFF
12 | NA | TRBJ2-5 | many | TRBV20-1 | TGCAGTGCTAGAGGCCTCGATGGGACCCAGTACTTC | CSARGLDGTQYF
20 | NA | TRBJ1-2 | few | TRBV7-9 | TGTGCCAGCAGCTTACAAGAGACAGCCCAAGGATCATCCCTGATCCATGGCTACACCTTC | CASSLQETAQGSSLIHGYTF
12 | NA | TRBJ1-1 | few | TRBV5-1 | TGCGCCAGCAGCACCGGGACTTCACAAGCTTTCTTT | CASSTGTSQAFF
15 | TRBD1 | TRBJ2-1 | NA | TRBV2 | TGTGCCAGCAGTTCACAGGGGATTGGCCGGAATGAGCAGTTCTTC | CASSSQGIGRNEQFF
16 | TRBD1 | TRBJ1-5 | once | TRBV4-3 | TGCGCCAGCAGCCAAGGGGCACAGGGGAGCAATCAGCCCCAGCATTTT | CASSQGAQGSNQPQHF
16 | TRBD2 | TRBJ2-7 | few | TRBV9 | TGTGCCAGCAGCGTAGGAGAAGGGGTCGGGGGGTACGAGCAGTACTTC | CASSVGEGVGGYEQYF
14 | NA | TRBJ2-7 | many | TRBV5-1 | TGCGCCAGCAGCTTGAGACAGCCTCCCTACGAGCAGTACTTC | CASSLRQPPYEQYF
16 | NA | TRBJ1-6 | few | TRBV5-1 | TGCGCCAGCAGCTTGGGAGACAGTAGCCGTAAATCACCCCTCCACTTT | CASSLGDSSRKSPLHF
10 | NA | TRBJ1-1 | many | TRBV7-9 | TGTGCCAGTAGCGGCACTGAAGCTTTCTTT | CASSGTEAFF
12 | NA | TRBJ1-4 | NA | TRBV4-1 | TGCGCCAGCAGCGACAGCGTTGGCAAGAGGTTTTTT | CASSDSVGKRFF
14 | TRBD1 | TRBJ1-1 | many | TRBV7-3 | TGCGCCAGCAGCCTACAGGGGGTTGGCACTGAAGCTTTCTTT | CASSLQGVGTEAFF
13 | NA | TRBJ1-1 | few | TRBV10-3 | TGTGCCATCAGTGTCAGGGTATCAACTGAAGCTTTCTTT | CAISVRVSTEAFF
13 | NA | TRBJ1-1 | few | TRBV7-2 | TGTGCCACCTCGACAGGACAGAGCACTGAAGCTTTCTTT | CATSTGQSTEAFF
16 | NA | TRBJ2-1 | many | TRBV29-1 | TGCAGCGTTGATTTGGGGGCGATTTTATCCTACAATGAGCAGTTCTTC | CSVDLGAILSYNEQFF
15 | NA | TRBJ1-2 | few | TRBV7-9 | TGTGCCAGCAGCGGCACGACGCGGGGGGTACATGGCTACACCTTC | CASSGTTRGVHGYTF